The rows below give T cell receptor beta chains drawn from one sample of a study of shared clonotypes between healthy human individuals. Only in-frame clones appear in the TCRdb table, and some are missing; sequencing was by immunoSEQ multiplex PCR. This sample has about 120,000 clones, with 68% found just once. Sample: memory CD8+ T cells sorted from blood. The origin of the receptors is a woman aged 25 to 39 in good health. The CDR3 runs from the conserved cysteine through the conserved F or W. D genes are given only for firm matches. Part of the rows lack a size; the others show once, few, many or a class for expanded clones.

j_call clone_size v_call d_call cdr3_aa cdr3_nt
TRBJ2-2 NA TRBV11-2 NA CASSLNAHWNTGELFF TGTGCCAGCAGCTTAAATGCACATTGGAACACCGGGGAGCTGTTTTTT
TRBJ2-2 NA TRBV25-1 NA CASSVIEGDTGELFF TGTGCCAGCAGTGTCATCGAGGGAGACACCGGGGAGCTGTTTTTT
TRBJ2-5 NA TRBV19 TRBD2 CASSITPKAGGPSWQETQYF TGTGCCAGTAGTATAACCCCTAAAGCGGGAGGGCCCTCTTGGCAAGAGACCCAGTACTTC
TRBJ2-7 few TRBV4-2 TRBD2 CASSQDLLAGGGDEQYF TGTGCCAGCAGCCAAGATCTACTAGCGGGAGGTGGGGACGAGCAGTACTTC
TRBJ2-5 medium-sized TRBV7-2 NA CASSSRSGLETQYF TGTGCCAGCAGCTCCAGAAGCGGCCTGGAGACCCAGTACTTC
TRBJ2-5 few TRBV6-4 TRBD2 CASSEGTSGEETQYF TGTGCCAGCAGTGAAGGGACTAGCGGGGAAGAGACCCAGTACTTC
TRBJ2-3 few TRBV25-1 TRBD1 CASSGRTGGAPDTQYF TGTGCCAGCAGTGGAAGGACAGGGGGCGCACCAGATACGCAGTATTTT
TRBJ1-2 few TRBV7-2 TRBD1 CASSLTGTGNYGYTF TGTGCCAGCAGCTTGACCGGGACAGGAAACTATGGCTACACCTTC
TRBJ1-5 few TRBV19 TRBD1 CASSDGTGYSNQPQHF TGTGCCAGTAGCGATGGGACAGGTTATAGCAATCAGCCCCAGCATTTT
TRBJ2-1 NA TRBV6-4 NA CASSEDGSGSYNEQFF TGTGCCAGCAGTGAGGACGGGAGTGGGTCCTACAATGAGCAATTCTTC
TRBJ1-5 NA TRBV5-1 NA CASSSGSEGQPQHF TGCGCCAGCAGCTCCGGGTCCGAAGGCCAGCCCCAGCATTTT
TRBJ2-6 NA TRBV5-1 NA CASSFSSGSGANVLTF TGCGCCAGCAGCTTTTCGTCGGGCTCTGGGGCCAACGTCCTGACTTTC
TRBJ1-1 few TRBV9 NA CASSVSWGDTEAFF TGTGCCAGCAGCGTCTCTTGGGGGGACACTGAAGCTTTCTTT
TRBJ2-7 NA TRBV5-1 TRBD2 CASSSLPGGSYEQYF TGCGCCAGCAGCTCCCTTCCGGGCGGGAGCTACGAGCAGTACTTC
TRBJ2-1 NA TRBV27 NA CASSGVDNEQFF TGTGCCAGCAGTGGGGTTGACAATGAGCAGTTCTTC
TRBJ2-1 NA TRBV29-1 TRBD1 CSVDRGDREYNEQFF TGCAGCGTTGACCGCGGGGACAGGGAGTACAATGAGCAGTTCTTC
TRBJ2-3 NA TRBV27 NA CASSPARGTQYF TGTGCCAGCAGTCCGGCGAGAGGGACGCAGTATTTT
TRBJ1-1 NA TRBV6-1 NA CASTEDLTVNTEAFF TGTGCCAGCACCGAGGACCTGACAGTGAACACTGAAGCTTTCTTT
TRBJ2-5 many TRBV6-1 TRBD1 CASSPGTGEVETQYF TGTGCCAGCAGCCCCGGGACAGGAGAGGTGGAGACCCAGTACTTC
TRBJ2-1 NA TRBV11-2 NA CASSLGRYEQFF TGTGCCAGCAGCTTAGGACGGTATGAGCAGTTCTTC
TRBJ2-1 once TRBV28 TRBD2 CASSNEGLAGHSYNEQFF TGTGCCAGCAGTAACGAGGGACTAGCGGGTCACTCCTACAATGAGCAGTTCTTC
TRBJ2-7 NA TRBV19 NA CASSMVAGSYEQYF TGTGCCAGTAGTATGGTAGCAGGATCCTACGAGCAGTACTTC
TRBJ2-1 NA TRBV6-1 TRBD2 CASSREDHNEQFF TGTGCCAGCAGCCGGGAGGACCACAATGAGCAGTTCTTC
TRBJ2-3 NA TRBV29-1 NA CSVEAGRGRDTQYF TGCAGCGTTGAAGCCGGGCGGGGTCGTGATACGCAGTATTTT
TRBJ2-7 NA TRBV19 TRBD1 CASSIDRAYEQYF TGTGCCAGTAGTATTGACAGGGCCTACGAGCAGTACTTC
TRBJ1-2 few TRBV28 NA CASSIGSNYGYTF TGTGCCAGCAGTATAGGGAGCAACTATGGCTACACCTTC
TRBJ2-2 many TRBV29-1 NA CSVSGGDTGELFF TGCAGCGTCTCTGGGGGCGACACCGGGGAGCTGTTTTTT
TRBJ2-3 NA TRBV27 NA CASGKQGFGDTQYF TGTGCCAGCGGGAAGCAGGGTTTCGGAGATACGCAGTATTTT
TRBJ2-5 NA TRBV25-1 TRBD2 CASSDRTSRVETQYF TGTGCCAGCAGTGACCGGACTAGCCGGGTGGAGACCCAGTACTTC
TRBJ2-1 NA TRBV11-2 TRBD2 CASSLEFGAGADYNEQFF TGTGCCAGCAGCTTAGAGTTCGGAGCGGGGGCAGACTACAATGAGCAGTTCTTC
TRBJ2-1 once TRBV7-4 NA CASSPRGGSPYNEQFF TGTGCCAGCAGCCCGAGGGGTGGCTCCCCCTACAATGAGCAGTTCTTC
TRBJ1-1 NA TRBV7-6 NA CASSQFQGTTEAFF TGTGCCAGCAGCCAATTTCAGGGGACCACTGAAGCTTTCTTT
TRBJ2-1 NA TRBV4-1 NA CASSPRGDSYNEQFF TGCGCCAGCAGCCCCCGGGGAGACTCCTACAATGAGCAGTTCTTC
TRBJ2-5 NA TRBV11-2 NA CASSSGAFQETQYF TGTGCCAGCAGCTCCGGCGCCTTCCAAGAGACCCAGTACTTC
TRBJ1-1 NA TRBV5-1 NA CASSILFAGNTEAFF TGCGCCAGCAGCATTCTTTTCGCGGGGAACACTGAAGCTTTCTTT
TRBJ2-5 NA TRBV30 TRBD1 CAWSLDRAETQYF TGTGCCTGGAGCCTCGACAGGGCAGAGACCCAGTACTTC
TRBJ2-6 NA TRBV7-5 NA CVKKREGTGANVLTF TGTGTCAAAAAACGAGAGGGAACTGGGGCCAACGTCCTGACTTTC
TRBJ2-1 NA TRBV2 TRBD2 CASSSREGGLADNEQFF TGTGCCAGCAGTTCAAGAGAAGGGGGACTAGCAGACAATGAGCAGTTCTTC
TRBJ1-1 NA TRBV6-1 NA CASSLTVNTEAFF TGTGCCAGCAGTTTAACGGTGAACACTGAAGCTTTCTTT
TRBJ2-1 NA TRBV25-1 NA CASSGRETEQFF TGTGCCAGCAGTGGACGGGAGACTGAGCAGTTCTTC
TRBJ2-7 few TRBV4-2 TRBD2 CASSQELAGANYEQYF TGTGCCAGCAGCCAAGAACTAGCGGGAGCAAACTACGAGCAGTACTTC
TRBJ1-5 NA TRBV4-2 NA CASSQEADGGPRVQHF TGTGCCAGCAGCCAAGAGGCGGACGGCGGTCCTCGGGTCCAGCATTTT
TRBJ1-1 NA TRBV9 NA CASSVGGGGTEAFF TGTGCCAGCAGCGTAGGGGGAGGGGGCACTGAAGCTTTCTTT
TRBJ2-2 NA TRBV19 TRBD2 CASSISSGSAIPGELFF TGTGCCAGTAGTATCTCTAGCGGGAGTGCTATTCCCGGGGAGCTGTTTTTT
TRBJ2-7 NA TRBV25-1 TRBD2 CASSDQLAGGAGEQYF TGTGCCAGCAGTGACCAACTAGCGGGAGGGGCCGGCGAGCAGTACTTC
TRBJ1-2 NA TRBV9 NA CASWGVNYGYTF TGTGCCAGCTGGGGGGTAAACTATGGCTACACCTTC
TRBJ2-7 NA TRBV4-2 NA CASSLEGDTTYEQYF TGTGCCAGCAGCTTAGAGGGGGACACTACCTACGAGCAGTACTTC
TRBJ2-2 NA TRBV15 NA CATSRDEARVGTGELFF TGTGCCACCAGCAGAGATGAGGCCAGGGTTGGGACCGGGGAGCTGTTTTTT
TRBJ1-2 few TRBV7-9 NA CASSPGREDGYTF TGTGCCAGCAGCCCCGGCAGGGAGGATGGCTACACCTTC